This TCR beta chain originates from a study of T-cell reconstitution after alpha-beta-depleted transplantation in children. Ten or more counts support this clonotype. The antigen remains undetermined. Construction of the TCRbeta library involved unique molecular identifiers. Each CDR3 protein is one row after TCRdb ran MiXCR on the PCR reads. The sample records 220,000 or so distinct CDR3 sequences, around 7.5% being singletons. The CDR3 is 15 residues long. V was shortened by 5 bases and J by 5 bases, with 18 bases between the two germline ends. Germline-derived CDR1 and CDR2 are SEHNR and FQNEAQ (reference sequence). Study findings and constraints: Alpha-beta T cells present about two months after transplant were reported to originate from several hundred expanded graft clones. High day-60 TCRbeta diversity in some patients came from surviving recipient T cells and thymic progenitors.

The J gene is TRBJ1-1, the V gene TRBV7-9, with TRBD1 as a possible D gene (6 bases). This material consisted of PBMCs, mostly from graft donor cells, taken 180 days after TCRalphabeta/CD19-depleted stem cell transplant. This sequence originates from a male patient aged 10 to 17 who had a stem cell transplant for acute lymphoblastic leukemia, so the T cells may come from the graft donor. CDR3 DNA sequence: TGTGCCAGCAGCCCTGCTTACAGGGTAGGGACTGAAGCTTTCTTT. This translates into CASSPAYRVGTEAFF.